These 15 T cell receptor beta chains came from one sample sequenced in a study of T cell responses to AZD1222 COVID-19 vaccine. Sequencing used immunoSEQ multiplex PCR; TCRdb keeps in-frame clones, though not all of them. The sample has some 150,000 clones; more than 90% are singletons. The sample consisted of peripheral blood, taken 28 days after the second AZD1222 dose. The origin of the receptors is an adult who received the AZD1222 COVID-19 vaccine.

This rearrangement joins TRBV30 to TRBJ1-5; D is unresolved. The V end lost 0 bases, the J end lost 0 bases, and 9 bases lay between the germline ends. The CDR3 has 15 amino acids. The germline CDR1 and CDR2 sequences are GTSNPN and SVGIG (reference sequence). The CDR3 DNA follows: TGTGCCTGGAGTGTATCGGTAACTAGCAATCAGCCCCAGCATTTT. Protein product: CAWSVSVTSNQPQHF.

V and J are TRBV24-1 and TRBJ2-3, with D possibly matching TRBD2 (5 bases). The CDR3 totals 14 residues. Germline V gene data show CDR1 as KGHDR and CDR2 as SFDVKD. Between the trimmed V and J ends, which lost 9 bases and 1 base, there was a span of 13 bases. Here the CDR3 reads CATSRGSGTDTQYF. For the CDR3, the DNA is TGTGCCACCTCCCGGGGTAGCGGCACAGATACGCAGTATTTT.

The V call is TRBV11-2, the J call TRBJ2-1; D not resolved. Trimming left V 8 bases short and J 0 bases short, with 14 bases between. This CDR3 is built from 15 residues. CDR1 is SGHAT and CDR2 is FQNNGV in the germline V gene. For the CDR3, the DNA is TGTGCCAGCCGGGCGGTCGGCAGCTCCTACAATGAGCAGTTCTTC. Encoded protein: CASRAVGSSYNEQFF. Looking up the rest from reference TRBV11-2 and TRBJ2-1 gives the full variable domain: EAGVAQSPRYKIIEKRQSVAFWCNPISGHATLYWYQQILGQGPKLLIQFQNNGVVDDSQLPKDRFSAERLKGVDSTLKIQPAKLEDSAVYLCASRAVGSSYNEQFFGPGTRLTVL.

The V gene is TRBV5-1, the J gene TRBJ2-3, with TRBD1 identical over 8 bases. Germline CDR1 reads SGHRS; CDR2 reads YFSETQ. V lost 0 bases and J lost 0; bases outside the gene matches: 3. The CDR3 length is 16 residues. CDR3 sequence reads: CASSLGDRSSTDTQYF. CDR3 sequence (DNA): TGCGCCAGCAGCTTGGGGGACAGGAGCAGCACAGATACGCAGTATTTT. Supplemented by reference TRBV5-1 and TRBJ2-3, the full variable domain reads KAGVTQTPRYLIKTRGQQVTLSCSPISGHRSVSWYQQTPGQGLQFLFEYFSETQRNKGNFPGRFSGRQFSNSRSEMNVSTLELGDSALYLCASSLGDRSSTDTQYFGPGTRLTVL.

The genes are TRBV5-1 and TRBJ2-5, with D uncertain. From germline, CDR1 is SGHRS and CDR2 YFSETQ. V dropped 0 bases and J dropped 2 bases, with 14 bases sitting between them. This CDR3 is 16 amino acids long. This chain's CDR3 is CASSLDPDGDQETQYF. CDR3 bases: TGCGCCAGCAGCTTGGATCCGGACGGAGATCAAGAGACCCAGTACTTC.

This CDR3 reads CASSPGDRGNTEAFF. As DNA, the CDR3 is TGTGCCAGCAGTCCCGGGGACAGGGGGAACACTGAAGCTTTCTTT. The chain links TRBV27 to TRBJ1-1; 10 bases align to TRBD1. After removal of 5 bases from V and 1 base from J, the junction contained 4 bases not matched to a gene. CDR1 is MNHEY, CDR2 SMNVEV, per germline (reference sequence). This CDR3 spans 15 amino acids.

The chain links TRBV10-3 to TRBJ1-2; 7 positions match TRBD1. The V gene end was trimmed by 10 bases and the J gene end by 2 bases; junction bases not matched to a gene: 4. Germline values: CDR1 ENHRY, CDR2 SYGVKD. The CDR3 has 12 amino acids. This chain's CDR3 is CATGTANYGYTF. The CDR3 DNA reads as TGTGCCACCGGGACAGCGAACTATGGCTACACCTTC.

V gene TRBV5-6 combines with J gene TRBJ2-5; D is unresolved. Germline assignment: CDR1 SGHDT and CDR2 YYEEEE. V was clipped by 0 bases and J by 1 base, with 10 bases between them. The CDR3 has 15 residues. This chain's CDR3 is CASSLAMASQETQYF. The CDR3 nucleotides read TGTGCCAGCAGCTTGGCTATGGCCAGCCAAGAGACCCAGTACTTC.

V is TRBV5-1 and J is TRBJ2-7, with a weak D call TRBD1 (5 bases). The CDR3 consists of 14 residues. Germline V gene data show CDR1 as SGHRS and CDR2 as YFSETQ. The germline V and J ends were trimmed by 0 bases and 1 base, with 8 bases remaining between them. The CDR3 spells CASSLAGPSYEQYF. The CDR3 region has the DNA TGCGCCAGCAGCTTGGCAGGGCCATCCTACGAGCAGTACTTC.

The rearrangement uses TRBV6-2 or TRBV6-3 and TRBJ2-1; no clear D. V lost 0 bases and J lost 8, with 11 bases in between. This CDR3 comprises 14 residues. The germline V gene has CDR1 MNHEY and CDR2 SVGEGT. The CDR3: CASSYSISLHEQFF. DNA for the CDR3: TGTGCCAGCAGTTACTCGATCAGTCTGCATGAGCAGTTCTTC.

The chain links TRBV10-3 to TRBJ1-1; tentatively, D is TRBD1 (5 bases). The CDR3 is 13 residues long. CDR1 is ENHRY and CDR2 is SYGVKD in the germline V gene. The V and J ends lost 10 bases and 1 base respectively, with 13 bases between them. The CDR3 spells CATKKTENTEAFF. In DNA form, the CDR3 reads TGTGCCACCAAAAAGACAGAGAACACTGAAGCTTTCTTT.

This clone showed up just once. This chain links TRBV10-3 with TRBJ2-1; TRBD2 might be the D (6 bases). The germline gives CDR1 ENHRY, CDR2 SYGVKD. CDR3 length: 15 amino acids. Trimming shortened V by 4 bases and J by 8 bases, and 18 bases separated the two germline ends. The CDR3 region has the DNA TGTGCCATCAGTGCGAGTACGGGAGCCGGGGATGAGCAGTTCTTC. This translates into CAISASTGAGDEQFF.

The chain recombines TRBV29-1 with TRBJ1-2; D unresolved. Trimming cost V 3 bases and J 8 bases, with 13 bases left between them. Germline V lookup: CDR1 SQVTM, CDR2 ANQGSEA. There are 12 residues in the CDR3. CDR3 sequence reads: CSVEVATTGYTF. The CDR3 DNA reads TGCAGCGTTGAGGTGGCAACTACAGGCTACACCTTC. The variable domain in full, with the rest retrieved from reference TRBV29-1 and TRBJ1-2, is SAVISQKPSRDICQRGTSLTIQCQVDSQVTMMFWYRQQPGQSLTLIATANQGSEATYESGFVIDKFPISRPNLTFSTLTVSNMSPEDSSIYLCSVEVATTGYTFGSGTRLTVV.

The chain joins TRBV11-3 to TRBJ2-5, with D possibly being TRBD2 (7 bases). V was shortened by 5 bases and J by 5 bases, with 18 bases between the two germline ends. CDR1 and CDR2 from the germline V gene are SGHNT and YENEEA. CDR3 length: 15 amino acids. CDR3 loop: CASSGGGSTGETQYF. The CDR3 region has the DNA TGTGCCAGCAGCGGCGGGGGCTCCACTGGGGAGACCCAGTACTTC.

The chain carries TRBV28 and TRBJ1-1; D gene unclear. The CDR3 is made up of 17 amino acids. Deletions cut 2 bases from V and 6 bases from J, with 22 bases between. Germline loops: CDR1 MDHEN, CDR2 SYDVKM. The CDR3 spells CASSLVAGGTVGAEAFF. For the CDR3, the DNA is TGTGCCAGCAGTTTAGTGGCCGGCGGAACCGTAGGCGCTGAAGCTTTCTTT.